Listed here are 2 T cell receptor beta chains from one sample, sequenced in a study of cytomegalovirus exposure and HLA in healthy donors. Amplification used 60 Vbeta primers and 13 Jbeta primers. Clones were read by immunoSEQ multiplex PCR, and TCRdb kept only the in-frame ones, dropping some. The sample carries approximately 150,000 clones, about three quarters recorded once. What was sequenced was PBMCs. The source of these receptors is a man aged 35 to 55 in good health and CMV-seronegative.

The chain has TRBV5-1 and TRBJ2-7, with D unclear. Germline V gene lookup returns CDR1 SGHRS and CDR2 YFSETQ. Trimming stripped 4 bases from V and 0 bases from J, with 11 bases between. The CDR3 sequence is 14 residues long. Here the CDR3 reads CASSVVTGSYEQYF. The CDR3 DNA sequence: TGCGCCAGCAGCGTGGTCACTGGCTCCTACGAGCAGTACTTC.

This clone occurred a few times. The chain links TRBV28 to TRBJ2-7, with a tentative D call TRBD1 (5 bases). Germline CDR1 and CDR2: MDHEN and SYDVKM. The CDR3 spans 15 residues. The V end was cut by 3 bases, the J end by 5 bases, with 17 bases between. As DNA, the CDR3 is TGTGCCAGCAGTTTTCCCTCAAGGGGTGCCGACGAGCAGTACTTC. As protein: CASSFPSRGADEQYF.